The T cell receptor beta chain under discussion was sequenced for a study of T cell responses to AZD1222 COVID-19 vaccine. This clone was seen many times. TCRdb's table, derived via immunoSEQ multiplex PCR, lists solely in-frame clones and lacks some. The sample contains about 130,000 clones, 90% of which appear only once. Germline CDR1 is SQVTM and CDR2 is ANQGSEA. Trimming removed 3 bases from V and 1 base from J, with 9 bases in between. The CDR3 runs to 13 residues. This receptor was identified in an adult in good health. Sequenced material: peripheral blood, taken on day 0 of AZD1222 vaccination. The chain uses TRBV29-1 and TRBJ1-1; possible D gene TRBD1, 6 bases. The CDR3 DNA follows: TGCAGCGTTGAGCCGACAGGGAACACTGAAGCTTTCTTT. It codes for CSVEPTGNTEAFF. The full variable domain, completed using reference TRBV29-1 and TRBJ1-1, is SAVISQKPSRDICQRGTSLTIQCQVDSQVTMMFWYRQQPGQSLTLIATANQGSEATYESGFVIDKFPISRPNLTFSTLTVSNMSPEDSSIYLCSVEPTGNTEAFFGQGTRLTVV.